The 18 T cell receptor beta chains below come from one sample, sequenced in a study of CXCR3-negative and CXCR3-positive naive CD8 T cells. Libraries were UMI-labeled 5' RACE TRB cDNA. No DNA is given; TCRdb re-called the 5' RACE reads and lists each CDR3 protein once. The sample table sets out over 35,000 distinct CDR3 sequences. The sequenced sample was naive CXCR3- CD8+ T cells from blood. This sample's subset: CD45RO-CCR7+CD27+CD95- naive CD8+ T cells lacking CXCR3 (TNR3-). Source of these receptors: a human donor in good health. Some clones in this sample may be carry-over from other donors' samples.

The rearrangement joins TRBV18 to TRBJ2-5; TCRdb calls TRBD2, which cannot be checked without DNA. The CDR3 is made up of 14 amino acids. Looked up from germline, CDR1 is KGHSH and CDR2 is LQKENI. CDR3 region: CASSPGTSVETQYF.

This chain connects TRBV28 to TRBJ2-2. The CDR3 runs 17 residues. Germline values: CDR1 MDHEN, CDR2 SYDVKM. CDR3: CASSLMGYPRNTGELFF.

The CDR3 loop reads CSVEDPIQGGDEKLFF. The chain uses TRBV29-1 and TRBJ1-4. The CDR3 totals 16 residues. Looked up from germline, CDR1 is SQVTM and CDR2 is ANQGSEA.

The V gene is TRBV20-1, the J gene TRBJ2-1. The CDR3 length is 15 residues. Per germline, CDR1 DFQATT and CDR2 SNEGSKA (reference sequence). The CDR3 here is CSARSGGSSYNEQFF.

The gene calls are TRBV3-1 and TRBJ2-4; TCRdb's assignment of TRBD2 cannot be checked, as there is no DNA. The germline V gene encodes CDR1 LGHDT and CDR2 YNNKEL (reference sequence). The CDR3 is made up of 14 amino acids. This CDR3 reads CASSHELAGDIQYF.

V is TRBV6-2 or TRBV6-3 and J is TRBJ2-1; the D call from TCRdb, TRBD2, cannot be confirmed without DNA. The CDR3 length is 16 residues. From germline, CDR1 is MNHEY and CDR2 SVGEGT. The CDR3: CASSFDPAGGYNEQFF.

The chain joins TRBV3-1 to TRBJ2-7; TCRdb's D call of TRBD1 is untestable without DNA. This CDR3 is built from 11 residues. The germline CDR1 and CDR2 sequences are LGHDT and YNNKEL (reference sequence). The CDR3: CASSLDSRRHF.

The chain carries TRBV2 and TRBJ2-1; TCRdb proposes TRBD1, but this gene call is untestable without DNA. From germline, CDR1 is SNHLY and CDR2 FYNNEI. The CDR3 loop spans 13 amino acids. CDR3 amino acids: CASRNRDYNEQFF.

The J gene is TRBJ2-3, the V gene TRBV29-1; TCRdb outputs TRBD1, but without DNA this stays unchecked. Germline values: CDR1 SQVTM, CDR2 ANQGSEA. The CDR3 runs to 13 residues. CDR3 residues: CSVEGGVADTQYF.

This chain uses TRBV12-3 or TRBV12-4 with TRBJ1-1. The CDR3 runs 13 residues. The CDR3 protein is CASSLWHLTEAFF.

The V gene is TRBV28, the J gene TRBJ2-5; TCRdb indicates TRBD1, and absent DNA this call remains unverified. This CDR3 has 16 amino acids. CDR1 MDHEN and CDR2 SYDVKM come from the germline V gene. The CDR3 sequence: CASSNLGQGNGETQYF.

The V gene is TRBV7-6, the J gene TRBJ2-1. This CDR3 region has 16 residues. CDR1 SGHVS and CDR2 FNYEAQ come from the germline V gene. CDR3 in amino acids: CASSLVRFESYNEQFF.

The V call is TRBV2, the J call TRBJ2-7; TCRdb's D call, TRBD1, is unchecked because there is no DNA. CDR3 length: 16 residues. The germline V gene has CDR1 SNHLY and CDR2 FYNNEI. CDR3 region: CASTPPGGSQLYEQYF.

The chain uses TRBV28 and TRBJ2-3. The CDR3 length is 14 residues. Germline CDR1 and CDR2: MDHEN and SYDVKM. The CDR3 loop reads CASSFERSTDTQYF.

J is TRBJ1-5 and V is TRBV6-2 or TRBV6-3; TCRdb's D call of TRBD1 is untestable without DNA. Germline V CDR1 and CDR2: MNHEY, SVGEGT. CDR3 size: 13 residues. The CDR3 protein is CASKGRIDQPQHF.

CDR3 protein: CATSRGALETQYF. The chain carries TRBV6-2 or TRBV6-3 and TRBJ2-5; TCRdb selects TRBD2, and the lack of DNA leaves this call unchecked. This CDR3 is 13 amino acids long. Germline CDR1 MNHEY, CDR2 SVGEGT.

Here the CDR3 reads CATSREGAGTEAFF. The chain joins TRBV15 to TRBJ1-1; the TCRdb D gene call, TRBD1, has no DNA to confirm it. Germline values: CDR1 LNHNV, CDR2 YYDKDF (reference sequence). The CDR3 runs 14 residues.

The CDR3 reads CASSQVRLAGVSEQFF. The V gene is TRBV4-1, the J gene TRBJ2-1; the D call of TRBD2 rests on TCRdb alone, since no DNA is present to check it. The CDR3 contains 16 residues. Germline values: CDR1 MGHRA, CDR2 YSYEKL.